The 20 T cell receptor beta chains below all came from one sample that was sequenced in a study of cytomegalovirus exposure and HLA in healthy donors. It was with 60 Vbeta and 13 Jbeta primers that the PCR ran. Sequenced by immunoSEQ multiplex PCR; TCRdb stores in-frame clones only, minus some. The table includes some 130,000 clones, about 70% detected once. The sample comprised PBMCs. These TCRs come from a male donor in good health and CMV-seronegative.

The chain joins TRBV13 to TRBJ1-4; 8 nucleotides agree with TRBD1. This CDR3 has 16 residues. The trim removed 4 bases at V and 3 bases at J, leaving 7 bases unmatched. Germline-derived CDR1 and CDR2 are PRHDT and FYEKMQ (reference sequence). DNA of the CDR3: TGTGCCAGCAGCTCCGGCCGGACAGGGTCTAATGAAAAACTGTTTTTT. Translated, it gives CASSSGRTGSNEKLFF.

The chain combines TRBV10-1 with TRBJ2-1; 7 nucleotides align to TRBD1. Looked up from germline, CDR1 is WNHNN and CDR2 is SYGVQD (reference sequence). V shed 3 bases and J 5 bases; nucleotides not matched to a gene: 10. The CDR3 totals 16 residues. CDR3: CASSEKSRQGHNEQFF. CDR3 DNA sequence: TGCGCCAGCAGTGAAAAATCGAGACAGGGACACAATGAGCAGTTCTTC.

The genes are TRBV28 and TRBJ1-2; D not certain. Between the trimmed V and J ends, which lost 1 base and 8 bases, there was a span of 17 bases. The CDR3 loop spans 15 amino acids. From germline, CDR1 is MDHEN and CDR2 SYDVKM. As DNA, the CDR3 is TGTGCCAGCAGTTTATCAGCCGGGTTGAGCGGGGGCTACACCTTC. This encodes CASSLSAGLSGGYTF.

J is TRBJ2-1 and V is TRBV7-9, with 7 bases matching TRBD1. Per the germline V gene, CDR1 is SEHNR and CDR2 is FQNEAQ (reference sequence). V dropped 5 bases and J dropped 9; count of bases not matched to a gene: 10. The CDR3 length is 14 residues. CDR3 nucleotides: TGTGCCAGCAGCCCCGGACAGGATGGCAGTGAGCAGTTCTTC. Protein product: CASSPGQDGSEQFF.

This clone was seen more than once but under ten times. The rearrangement links TRBV28 to TRBJ2-5; 7 positions match TRBD1. With 3 bases clipped from V and 5 bases from J, the junction kept 12 bases outside the gene matches. The germline CDR1 and CDR2 sequences are MDHEN and SYDVKM. The CDR3 totals 16 residues. The CDR3 here is CASSFDRAVGRETQYF. DNA of the CDR3: TGTGCCAGCAGTTTCGACAGGGCCGTCGGCCGGGAGACCCAGTACTTC.

V and J are TRBV27 and TRBJ1-4; 9 nucleotides line up with TRBD1. Germline V gene lookup returns CDR1 MNHEY and CDR2 SMNVEV (reference sequence). This CDR3 is 16 amino acids long. Trimming at V came to 5 bases and at J to 8 bases, leaving 12 bases not matched to a gene. The CDR3 here is CASSPWRGTGYEKLFF. CDR3 bases: TGTGCCAGCAGTCCTTGGAGAGGGACAGGGTACGAAAAACTGTTTTTT.

This clone has more than one count but fewer than ten. The chain joins TRBV7-9 to TRBJ2-7; D is unresolved. The germline gives CDR1 SEHNR, CDR2 FQNEAQ (reference sequence). V lost 0 bases to trimming and J lost 6 bases, with 9 bases between them. This CDR3 region has 13 residues. The CDR3 region has the DNA TGTGCCAGCAGCTTAGCCCAAAGCGTCGAGCAGTACTTC. It translates to CASSLAQSVEQYF.

The chain is built from TRBV28 and TRBJ2-6; 7 bases are shared with TRBD1. CDR1 is MDHEN, CDR2 SYDVKM, per germline. CDR3 length: 16 amino acids. The V gene end was trimmed by 4 bases and the J gene end by 4 bases; junction bases not matched to a gene: 7. The CDR3 reads CASSSFDRAGANVLTF. CDR3 nucleotide sequence: TGTGCCAGCAGTTCCTTCGACAGGGCCGGGGCCAACGTCCTGACTTTC.

This chain uses TRBV6-4 with TRBJ2-1; the D gene is possibly TRBD2 (6 bases). The V and J ends lost 2 bases and 6 bases respectively, with 14 bases between them. Germline V CDR1 and CDR2: MRHNA, SNTAGT. The CDR3 consists of 15 residues. CDR3 residues: CASSDPLARSNEQFF. CDR3 in DNA: TGTGCCAGCAGTGACCCCCTAGCGCGTAGCAATGAGCAGTTCTTC.

The chain is built from TRBV7-9 and TRBJ1-6; unclear D gene. The CDR3 is 13 amino acids. The germline V gene encodes CDR1 SEHNR and CDR2 FQNEAQ (reference sequence). Trimming took off 2 bases at V and 9 bases at J, with 8 bases between the two ends. DNA of the CDR3: TGTGCCAGCAGCTTACAACCTAGTTCACCCCTCCACTTT. This gives the protein CASSLQPSSPLHF.

The gene calls are TRBV27 and TRBJ2-1, with 9 bases lining up with TRBD2. Unmatched junction bases numbered 4, after V lost 3 bases and J lost 7 bases. The CDR3 covers 14 residues. Germline V gene sequence: CDR1 MNHEY, CDR2 SMNVEV (reference sequence). CDR3 sequence reads: CASSLGSGGNEQFF. Written as DNA, the CDR3 is TGTGCCAGCAGTTTGGGCAGCGGGGGGAATGAGCAGTTCTTC.

V gene TRBV11-2 combines with J gene TRBJ2-1; 12 nucleotides align to TRBD2. CDR1 is SGHAT, CDR2 FQNNGV, per germline. CDR3 length: 16 amino acids. V dropped 5 bases and J dropped 11; count of bases not matched to a gene: 13. The CDR3 region is CASSRTGTSGLGQQFF. CDR3 nucleotides: TGTGCCAGCAGCAGGACCGGGACTAGCGGGTTGGGGCAGCAGTTCTTC.

This clone was detected a few times. The chain employs TRBV6-5 and TRBJ2-7; maybe TRBD1 (5 bases). There are 12 residues in the CDR3. The ends were cut back, 5 bases at V and 9 bases at J, with 14 bases in the middle. Germline-derived CDR1 and CDR2 are MNHEY and SVGAGI. The CDR3 sequence: CASSPRGRVQYF. The CDR3 nucleotides read TGTGCCAGCAGTCCGCGAGGCAGGGTGCAGTACTTC.

CDR3 DNA sequence: TGTGCCAGCAGACCGGGACAGAACACTGAAGCTTTCTTT. Translation gives CASRPGQNTEAFF. This rearrangement joins TRBV28 to TRBJ1-1, with a weak D call TRBD1 (6 bases). This CDR3 contains 13 residues. CDR1 is MDHEN, CDR2 SYDVKM, per germline. Trimming took 6 bases from V and 1 from J, leaving 9 bases between them.

This rearrangement joins TRBV27 to TRBJ2-7, with D possibly TRBD1 on 5 matching bases. Germline lookup yields CDR1 MNHEY and CDR2 SMNVEV (reference sequence). CDR3 length: 13 amino acids. The V end lost 4 bases, the J end lost 3 bases, and 10 bases lay between the germline ends. The CDR3 sequence is CASSSDRVYEQYF. In nucleotides, the CDR3 is TGTGCCAGCAGTTCCGACAGAGTCTACGAGCAGTACTTC.

This chain uses TRBV4-2 with TRBJ2-3; D not resolved. V was pared by 1 base and J by 2 bases, with 10 bases between. Germline loops: CDR1 LGHNA, CDR2 YNFKEQ. CDR3 length: 15 amino acids. This chain's CDR3 is CASSQGREYTDTQYF. The CDR3 region has the DNA TGTGCCAGCAGCCAAGGAAGAGAGTACACAGATACGCAGTATTTT.

This clone has only a few counts. The chain has TRBV28 and TRBJ1-2; no reliable D call. V shed 1 base and J shed 4 bases, with 13 bases lying between them. This CDR3 is 15 amino acids long. From germline, CDR1 is MDHEN and CDR2 SYDVKM. In nucleotides, the CDR3 is TGTGCCAGCAGTTTATCCCCGACACGATCCTATGGCTACACCTTC. Translating it yields CASSLSPTRSYGYTF.

This sequence joins TRBV18 and TRBJ2-5; D is uncertain. Germline CDR1 KGHSH, CDR2 LQKENI. The V gene lost 6 bases and the J gene lost 4 bases, with 18 bases spanning the gap. The CDR3 is 15 amino acids. CDR3 nucleotides: TGTGCCAGCTCTTCCGGTGGAAGAGGTTCAGAGACCCAGTACTTC. Protein sequence: CASSSGGRGSETQYF.

The gene calls are TRBV28 and TRBJ2-7, with 8 bases lining up with TRBD2. Germline V gene sequence: CDR1 MDHEN, CDR2 SYDVKM. This CDR3 comprises 15 residues. V lost 2 bases to trimming and J lost 6 bases; unmatched junction nucleotides: 9. The CDR3 loop is CASSLARAGGVEQYF. In nucleotides, the CDR3 is TGTGCCAGCAGTTTAGCGCGCGCGGGGGGAGTCGAGCAGTACTTC.

J is TRBJ2-1 and V is TRBV6-1; tentative D call: TRBD2 (10 bases). Trimming removed 3 bases at V and 7 bases at J, with 19 bases between. The CDR3 runs 16 residues. CDR1 MNHNS and CDR2 SASEGT come from the germline V gene. The CDR3 here is CASSEDRGAGGNEQFF. The CDR3 DNA reads TGTGCCAGCAGTGAGGACAGGGGAGCGGGAGGGAATGAGCAGTTCTTC.